What follows are 30 T cell receptor beta chains derived from one specimen sequenced in a study of metastatic and nonmetastatic thyroid tumors. Until they underwent thyroid surgery, no patient had received any treatment. TCRdb re-called clones from the PCR reads using MiXCR. The sample has around 14,000 clones; around 3.6% are singletons. Sequenced sample: tumor tissue. These receptors all come from a female donor with papillary thyroid cancer or a benign thyroid nodule (not recorded which). Some clones in this sample may be carry-over from other donors' samples.

This clone has only a few counts. V is TRBV11-3 and J is TRBJ2-7, with 10 bases fitting TRBD2. The CDR3 contains 13 residues. CDR1 SGHNT and CDR2 YENEEA come from the germline V gene. J gave up 5 bases and V 8 bases, and 6 bases lay outside the gene matches. The CDR3 loop is CASVASGRNEQYF. The CDR3 nucleotides are TGTGCCAGCGTCGCTAGCGGGAGAAACGAGCAGTACTTC.

J is TRBJ2-7 and V is TRBV28; 8 bases map to TRBD2. CDR1 and CDR2 (germline): MDHEN, SYDVKM. This CDR3 region has 15 residues. The V gene end was trimmed by 6 bases and the J gene end by 0 bases; junction bases not matched to a gene: 7. CDR3 sequence (DNA): TGTGCCAGCAGGGATACTAGCGGCGGCTCCTACGAGCAGTACTTC. It is translated as CASRDTSGGSYEQYF.

The table lists this clone with a few counts. The chain couples TRBV20-1 to TRBJ2-1; TRBD2 matches 8 bases. V lost 3 bases and J lost 4; bases outside the gene matches: 11. The CDR3 runs to 16 residues. Germline V CDR1 and CDR2: DFQATT, SNEGSKA (reference sequence). CDR3 DNA sequence: TGCAGTGCTAGGGCCCGGGCTAGCGGGTTATACAATGAGCAGTTCTTC. Protein product: CSARARASGLYNEQFF.

V gene TRBV28 combines with J gene TRBJ2-2; 8 nucleotides line up with TRBD2. Germline values: CDR1 MDHEN, CDR2 SYDVKM. CDR3 length: 15 residues. J lost 3 bases, V lost 6 bases, and 6 bases had no gene match. The CDR3 DNA follows: TGTGCCAGCAGGCCCGGGACTAGGGACACCGGGGAGCTGTTTTTT. This translates into CASRPGTRDTGELFF.

Judged by abundance, this clone is medium-sized (0.01 to 0.1%). This chain connects TRBV5-1 to TRBJ2-7; D gene unclear. V lost 0 bases and J lost 5, with 12 bases in between. The CDR3 has 14 residues. In germline, CDR1 is SGHRS, CDR2 YFSETQ. The CDR3 reads CASSLVSGLDEQYF. CDR3 sequence (DNA): TGCGCCAGCAGCTTGGTATCGGGTCTGGACGAGCAGTACTTC.

This clone was picked up a small number of times. The chain has TRBV2 and TRBJ2-1; unclear D gene. This CDR3 is 13 amino acids long. The V gene lost 2 bases and the J gene lost 6 bases, with 8 bases spanning the gap. CDR1 SNHLY and CDR2 FYNNEI come from the germline V gene. DNA of the CDR3: TGTGCCAGCAGTGAATTTTTGGCCAATGAGCAGTTCTTC. It encodes CASSEFLANEQFF.

The chain carries TRBV7-9 and TRBJ2-7; 8 bases are a match to TRBD1. Germline V CDR1 and CDR2: SEHNR, FQNEAQ (reference sequence). Losses at the gene ends were 3 bases for V and 6 bases for J; bases not matched to a gene: 13. There are 16 residues in the CDR3. CDR3 region: CASSLKYAGTGGEQYF. The CDR3 nucleotides read TGTGCCAGCAGCTTGAAATATGCCGGGACAGGCGGCGAGCAGTACTTC.

The chain uses TRBV20-1 and TRBJ1-4; a weak D match, TRBD1 (6 bases). This CDR3 region has 14 residues. Trimming shortened V by 6 bases and J by 6 bases, and 17 bases separated the two germline ends. CDR1 is DFQATT and CDR2 is SNEGSKA in the germline V gene (reference sequence). In DNA, the CDR3 is TGCAGTGCCACCAAACAGGGATGGTATGAAAAACTGTTTTTT. Amino acids: CSATKQGWYEKLFF.

The sample holds many counts of this clone. The chain recombines TRBV11-1 with TRBJ2-3, with D possibly TRBD2 on 7 matching bases. Trimming removed 1 base at V and 1 base at J, with 12 bases between. Germline V lookup: CDR1 SGHAT, CDR2 FQDESV (reference sequence). CDR3 size: 16 residues. This CDR3 reads CASSLGGGQGTDTQYF. DNA of the CDR3: TGTGCCAGCAGCTTAGGGGGGGGGCAAGGCACAGATACGCAGTATTTT.

In this sample, this clone turned up a few times. DNA for the CDR3: TGTGCCAGCAGGGCGGGTGAGGCCGGGGAGCTGTTTTTT. Protein sequence: CASRAGEAGELFF. The chain recombines TRBV6-1 with TRBJ2-2; weak D call: TRBD2 (5 bases). V lost 6 bases and J lost 6, with 11 bases in between. CDR1 and CDR2 from the germline V gene are MNHNS and SASEGT. This CDR3 is 13 amino acids long.

Details on this clone: The junction departs from germline at one end; a sequencing error may be responsible. The J gene is TRBJ2-3, the V gene TRBV4-2; 10 nucleotides agree with TRBD2. Germline V gene data show CDR1 as LGHNA and CDR2 as YNFKEQ. There are 17 residues in the CDR3. CDR3 nucleotide sequence: TGTGCCAGCAGCCAAGATGCAGCGGGAGGGCCCACAGATCCGCAGTATTTT. It is translated as CASSQDAAGGPTDPQYF.

This clone appeared a few times. One end of the junction does not line up with germline, which may come from a read error. Other DNA sequences within the sample encode an identical CDR3. CDR3 region: CASSLGIAGEAYEQYF. For the CDR3, the DNA is TGTGCCAGTAGCTTAGGAATAGCGGGAGAGGCCTACGAGCAGTACTTC. The chain recombines TRBV7-6 with TRBJ2-7; 9 bases map to TRBD2. The CDR3 covers 16 residues. Germline CDR1 SGHVS, CDR2 FNYEAQ.

This clone came up a few times. The CDR3 coding sequence is TGTGCCAGCAGTTTATGGACAAAGGGAGAACACGAGCAGTACTTC. It specifies CASSLWTKGEHEQYF. J is TRBJ2-7 and V is TRBV28; D perhaps matches TRBD2 (5 bases). The CDR3 is 15 residues long. Germline V CDR1 and CDR2: MDHEN, SYDVKM. The V end was cut by 0 bases, the J end by 5 bases, with 14 bases between.

The gene calls are TRBV20-1 and TRBJ2-7, with a possible D match to TRBD2 (6 bases). CDR3 length equals 14 residues. Germline values: CDR1 DFQATT, CDR2 SNEGSKA (reference sequence). Trimming removed 0 bases at V and 1 base at J, with 10 bases between. The DNA for the CDR3 is TGCAGTGCTAGAGATCCCAGCGGGTCCTACGAGCAGTACTTC. This encodes CSARDPSGSYEQYF.

This clone has at least ten counts. V is TRBV4-1 and J is TRBJ2-2, with D unclear. V was clipped by 0 bases and J by 3 bases, with 5 bases between them. Germline V gene sequence: CDR1 MGHRA, CDR2 YSYEKL. This CDR3 is built from 14 residues. The CDR3 loop reads CASSQDPYTGELFF. The CDR3 nucleotides are TGCGCCAGCAGCCAAGATCCCTACACCGGGGAGCTGTTTTTT.

In this sample, this clone turned up a few times. V is TRBV27 and J is TRBJ2-3, with 7 bases that match TRBD1. The CDR3 has 17 residues. Germline V CDR1 and CDR2: MNHEY, SMNVEV (reference sequence). Unmatched junction bases numbered 8, after V lost 1 base and J lost 1 base. CDR3 sequence reads: CASSLFFPGQGTDTQYF. In DNA form, the CDR3 reads TGTGCCAGCAGTTTATTTTTCCCCGGACAGGGCACAGATACGCAGTATTTT.

This clone was found a few times. The chain combines TRBV7-9 with TRBJ1-5; a weak D match, TRBD1 (5 bases). The CDR3 covers 14 residues. The V end was cut by 5 bases, the J end by 7 bases, with 15 bases between. Germline-derived CDR1 and CDR2 are SEHNR and FQNEAQ (reference sequence). CDR3 sequence reads: CASSPSREGQPQHF. For the CDR3, the DNA is TGTGCCAGCAGCCCTTCCAGGGAAGGACAGCCCCAGCATTTT.

In its sample, this clone was seen a few times. This chain connects TRBV5-1 to TRBJ2-7; either TRBD1 or TRBD2 may fit D (7 bases each). Trimming removed 10 bases at V and 6 bases at J, with 14 bases between. This CDR3 region has 11 residues. The germline V gene encodes CDR1 SGHRS and CDR2 YFSETQ. The CDR3 sequence: CAPRGGSEQYV. CDR3 DNA: TGCGCCCCCAGGGGGGGTAGCGAGCAGTACGTC.

This clone is judged large. The genes are TRBV5-1 and TRBJ1-2; no clear D gene. Germline assignment: CDR1 SGHRS and CDR2 YFSETQ. The CDR3 sequence is 16 residues long. Trimming removed 0 bases from V and 4 bases from J, with 16 bases in between. The CDR3 DNA is TGCGCCAGCAGCTTGGAGCCCCTGGGTAGCGGCTATGGCTACACCTTC. This gives the protein CASSLEPLGSGYGYTF.

Only a few counts were recorded for this clone. The chain combines TRBV12-3 or TRBV12-4 with TRBJ1-4; TRBD1 matches at 8 bases. After removal of 4 bases from V and 4 bases from J, the junction contained 11 bases not matched to a gene. The CDR3 totals 17 residues. In DNA, the CDR3 is TGTGCCAGCAGTTCGTACCGCGGACAGGGCGTTAATGAAAAACTGTTTTTT. Its protein is CASSSYRGQGVNEKLFF.

The V call is TRBV5-4, the J call TRBJ2-2, with TRBD2 matching over 9 bases. Germline CDR1 reads SGHNT; CDR2 reads YYREEE (reference sequence). J lost 7 bases, V lost 2 bases, and 6 bases had no gene match. The CDR3 loop spans 15 amino acids. The CDR3 loop is CASSLGSGSDGELFF. CDR3 nucleotide sequence: TGTGCCAGCAGCTTAGGTAGCGGGAGTGACGGGGAGCTGTTTTTT.

Concerning this clone itself: The junction departs from the called germline gene at one end, perhaps through a read error. The chain couples TRBV29-1 to TRBJ1-1; 8 bases match TRBD1. The CDR3 runs 13 residues. Germline V gene lookup returns CDR1 SQVTM and CDR2 ANQGSEA. CDR3 bases: TGCAGCGTTGAAGGCCAGGGGGCAACTGGAGCTTTCTTT. Residues: CSVEGQGATGAFF.

This clone has a handful of counts. At one end, the junction sequence differs from germline, possibly due to a read error. Other DNA variants within this sample encode the same CDR3. The chain is built from TRBV28 and TRBJ1-5; 7 bases line up with TRBD1. From germline, CDR1 is MDHEN and CDR2 SYDVKM. The CDR3 spans 15 residues. CDR3 amino acids: CASRPPGGLNQPQHF. The CDR3 DNA reads as TGTGCCAGCCGCCCGCCAGGGGGACTAAATCAGCCCCAGCACTTT.

This clone was seen only a few times. V gene TRBV4-1 combines with J gene TRBJ2-6, with D unresolved. Trimming took 0 bases from V and 1 from J, leaving 4 bases between them. This CDR3 is 15 amino acids long. Germline V gene sequence: CDR1 MGHRA, CDR2 YSYEKL. CDR3 residues: CASSQDESGANVLTF. The CDR3 nucleotides read TGCGCCAGCAGCCAAGACGAGTCTGGGGCCAACGTCCTGACTTTC.

V usage is TRBV30 and J usage is TRBJ1-2; perhaps TRBD1 as D (5 bases). The CDR3 covers 14 residues. The V gene's germline CDR1 is GTSNPN and CDR2 SVGIG (reference sequence). Trimming shortened V by 4 bases and J by 4 bases, and 16 bases separated the two germline ends. CDR3 sequence (DNA): TGTGCCTGGATAGAGGGTGGGGGAACCTATGGCTACACCTTC. This translates into CAWIEGGGTYGYTF.

This clone was seen more than once but under ten times. Germline and junction disagree at one end, which may indicate a read error. The chain combines TRBV2 with TRBJ1-2; 11 bases are a match to TRBD1. Germline-derived CDR1 and CDR2 are SNHLY and FYNNEI. The CDR3 length is 16 residues. This CDR3 reads CASSEGQGDTWYGYTF. CDR3 DNA: TGCGCCAGCAGTGAGGGACAGGGGGACACTTGGTATGGCTACACCTTC.

V and J are TRBV6-1 and TRBJ2-1; 8 bases are a match to TRBD1. Per the germline V gene, CDR1 is MNHNS and CDR2 is SASEGT. The ends lost 2 bases at V and 6 bases at J; junction bases unmatched: 12. This CDR3 contains 17 residues. The CDR3 DNA reads as TGTGCCAGCAGTGAACAATCGACAGGGGCGAGGAGCAATGAGCAGTTCTTC. Amino acids: CASSEQSTGARSNEQFF.

The CDR3 protein is CSATPSGTEQYF. The CDR3 coding sequence is TGCAGTGCTACTCCTAGCGGGACCGAGCAGTACTTC. The gene calls are TRBV20-1 and TRBJ2-7, with 9 bases lining up with TRBD2. Per germline, CDR1 DFQATT and CDR2 SNEGSKA (reference sequence). CDR3 length equals 12 residues. Germline trimming cut 4 bases from V and 6 bases from J; bases unmatched to any gene: 4.

This clone was counted a few times. The chain joins TRBV11-2 to TRBJ1-6; 9 bases are shared with TRBD1. The CDR3 extends over 15 amino acids. Trimming removed 4 bases from V and 7 bases from J; junction bases left unmatched: 5. CDR1 is SGHAT and CDR2 is FQNNGV in the germline V gene. For the CDR3, the DNA is TGTGCCAGCAGCTCCCACAGGGGGCGGAATTCACCCCTCCACTTT. This encodes CASSSHRGRNSPLHF.

This clone was detected a few times. V gene TRBV27 combines with J gene TRBJ2-7; D is unresolved. The CDR3 has 16 residues. The germline V and J ends were trimmed by 0 bases and 0 bases, with 12 bases remaining between them. CDR1 MNHEY and CDR2 SMNVEV come from the germline V gene (reference sequence). The CDR3 reads CASSLSRSISSYEQYF. In nucleotides, the CDR3 is TGTGCCAGCAGTTTATCCCGATCAATTAGCTCCTACGAGCAGTACTTC.